This TCR beta chain was identified during a study of cytomegalovirus exposure and HLA in healthy donors. Study-level information: As an earlier analysis found, about 200 million T cells yielded approximately 100 million unique TCR beta sequences. Study-wide points: Three chains tied to CMV proved CMV antigen-specific in vitro. It was reported that the classifier diagnosed cytomegalovirus status with high specificity and sensitivity in both the original and validation cohorts. Some public TCRs appeared in many individuals, while most sequences were rare.

The CDR3 has 14 residues. The V gene lost 0 bases and the J gene lost 7 bases, with 9 bases spanning the gap. In germline, CDR1 is LGHNA, CDR2 YNFKEQ. It was with 60 Vbeta and 13 Jbeta primers that the PCR ran. Libraries were prepared by immunoSEQ multiplex PCR; TCRdb keeps only in-frame clonotypes and omits some of them. The data show roughly 130,000 clones, with around four fifths seen just once and less than 6.5% held by the top ten. As for this clone: Its antigen is not identified.

The specimen sequenced was PBMCs. The chain recombines TRBV4-2 with TRBJ2-2; D not certain. The TCR comes from a man aged 30-40 years in good health and CMV-seronegative. This chain's CDR3 is CASSQESIGGELFF. In DNA, the CDR3 is TGTGCCAGCAGCCAAGAATCTATTGGCGGGGAGCTGTTTTTT.